These T cell receptor beta chains were read from a single sample in a study of control samples from healthy donors and cancer patients. Sequenced by immunoSEQ multiplex PCR; TCRdb stores in-frame clones only, minus some. The sample carries 100,000 to 150,000 clones, around 92% recorded once. Input material: PBMCs. These receptor sequences come from a man aged 80 or over with head and neck cancer. CDR3s include the opening cysteine and the closing phenylalanine or tryptophan. The order of the fields is V gene, D gene, J gene, clone size, CDR3 DNA, CDR3 protein. A D gene is named only where the DNA matches it firmly. The size entry is marked missing in some rows and otherwise reads once, few, many or a size class.

TRBV6-1	TRBD2	TRBJ2-3	NA	TGTGCCAGCAGTGGGGTAGCGGGGAGGTATATTAGCACAGATACGCAGTATTTT	CASSGVAGRYISTDTQYF
TRBV25-1	NA	TRBJ2-7	NA	TGTGCCAGCAGTGAACCGGGACAAAGCTACGAGCAGTACTTC	CASSEPGQSYEQYF
TRBV6-2/TRBV6-3	TRBD2	TRBJ2-7	NA	TGTGCCAGCAGTGAGCGGACTAGCGGGAGGGCTAACTACGAGCAGTACTTC	CASSERTSGRANYEQYF
TRBV3-1/TRBV3-2	NA	TRBJ1-1	once	TGTGCCAGCAGCCAGTTGAACACTGAAGCTTTCTTT	CASSQLNTEAFF
TRBV5-5	NA	TRBJ1-1	NA	TGTGCCAGCAGCCTTAGATCGGGGGGCGCCTCCCTGTGGGCTTTCTTT	CASSLRSGGASLWAFF
TRBV6-6	NA	TRBJ1-1	NA	TGTGCCAGCAGTTCGATTACAATGCTATCGAACACTGAAGCTTTCTTT	CASSSITMLSNTEAFF
TRBV10-2	NA	TRBJ2-3	NA	TGCGCCAGCAGTGCAGAAGGACAGCCCGAAAGCACAGATACGCAGTATTTT	CASSAEGQPESTDTQYF
TRBV7-2	TRBD2	TRBJ2-7	NA	TGTGCCAGCAGCTTAGCGTCACTAGCGGGAGACCACGAGCAGTACTTC	CASSLASLAGDHEQYF
TRBV19	NA	TRBJ2-7	NA	TGTGCCAGTAGTAAGACAGCGTCCTACGAGCAGTACTTC	CASSKTASYEQYF
TRBV7-7	TRBD2	TRBJ2-5	NA	TGTGCCAGCAGCATCCAGCGGGGCCGACAAGAGACCCAGTACTTC	CASSIQRGRQETQYF
TRBV7-2	NA	TRBJ2-7	NA	TGTGCCAGCAGCACCCATCAAAGCTCCTACGAGCAGTACTTC	CASSTHQSSYEQYF